The 2 T cell receptor beta chains listed next were all sequenced from one sample in a study of shared clonotypes between healthy human individuals. The table came from immunoSEQ multiplex PCR; TCRdb's copy has only in-frame clones and leaves some out. The sample contains around 500,000 clones, approximately 82% of which appear only once. What was sequenced was PBMCs. These receptors originate from a woman aged 40 to 50 in good health. Some clones in this sample may be carry-over from other donors' samples.

This chain uses TRBV14 with TRBJ1-4, with 9 bases aligning to TRBD1. CDR1 is SGHDN, CDR2 FVKESK, per germline. V trimming: 4 bases; J trimming: 8 bases; junction bases outside the gene matches: 17. The CDR3 runs 18 residues. CDR3 nucleotides: TGTGCCAGCAGCCGAACTGGGACAGGGCCCAAAAGCGAGGAAAAACTGTTTTTT. This gives the protein CASSRTGTGPKSEEKLFF.

The chain carries TRBV7-2 and TRBJ1-5, with D possibly matching TRBD1 (5 bases). Per germline, CDR1 SGHTA and CDR2 FQGNSA. Trimming took off 5 bases at V and 4 bases at J, with 15 bases between the two ends. This CDR3 contains 15 residues. The CDR3 DNA sequence: TGTGCCAGCAGCAAAGGGGTCGGAGAAAATCAGCCCCAGCATTTT. Encoded protein: CASSKGVGENQPQHF.